These 6 T cell receptor beta chains were sequenced from one sample in a study of T cell changes during pregnancy in multiple sclerosis. TCRdb's copy holds only in-frame clones and misses some; the assay was immunoSEQ multiplex PCR. This table holds approximately 28,000 clones, 75% to 90% found once. Specimen: CD8+ T cells from peripheral blood mononuclear cells, collected in the second trimester of pregnancy. These receptors all stem from a female donor with multiple sclerosis, enrolled in a pregnancy study.

This sequence joins TRBV6-6 and TRBJ2-7; a possible D gene is TRBD2 (5 bases). The CDR3 has 16 amino acids. V was pared by 7 bases and J by 0 bases, with 19 bases between. Germline values: CDR1 MNHNY, CDR2 SVGAGI (reference sequence). Written as DNA, the CDR3 is TGTGCCAGCAATACGTTTCGGGATCCTAGCTCCTACGAGCAGTACTTC. It specifies CASNTFRDPSSYEQYF.

J is TRBJ2-7 and V is TRBV6-5; 9 bases agree with TRBD2. The CDR3 totals 15 residues. With V trimmed by 5 bases and J by 4 bases, 9 bases remained unmatched. From germline, CDR1 is MNHEY and CDR2 SVGAGI. The CDR3 DNA reads TGTGCCAGCAGTACCCCAAGGGCGGGAGGGTACGAGCAGTACTTC. Translated: CASSTPRAGGYEQYF.

This chain uses TRBV7-9 with TRBJ2-1, with 10 bases fitting TRBD2. Germline CDR1 SEHNR, CDR2 FQNEAQ (reference sequence). J lost 6 bases, V lost 11 bases, and 4 bases had no gene match. The CDR3 is 12 residues long. The CDR3 spells CAGGLARNEQFF. In DNA, the CDR3 is TGTGCCGGGGGACTAGCGCGCAATGAGCAGTTCTTC.

This sequence joins TRBV28 and TRBJ2-5, with TRBD2 identical over 7 bases. The J segment lost 3 bases and the V segment lost 5 bases, leaving 12 bases of the junction unmatched. The germline V gene has CDR1 MDHEN and CDR2 SYDVKM. This CDR3 has 16 amino acids. CDR3 loop: CASSPGTTDLKETQYF. The CDR3 DNA follows: TGTGCCAGCAGTCCCGGGACTACCGACTTAAAAGAGACCCAGTACTTC. Full variable domain (rest looked up from reference TRBV28 and TRBJ2-5): DVKVTQSSRYLVKRTGEKVFLECVQDMDHENMFWYRQDPGLGLRLIYFSYDVKMKEKGDIPEGYSVSREKKERFSLILESASTNQTSMYLCASSPGTTDLKETQYFGPGTRLLVL.

In its sample, this clone is medium-sized. The gene calls are TRBV9 and TRBJ1-1, with TRBD1 matching 9 bases. Germline V gene data show CDR1 as SGDLS and CDR2 as YYNGEE. The CDR3 is 16 amino acids. The V gene end was trimmed by 1 base and the J gene end by 4 bases; junction bases not matched to a gene: 8. Here the CDR3 DNA reads TGTGCCAGCAGCGTAACAGGGGGCGATATGACCACTGAAGCTTTCTTT. Encoded protein: CASSVTGGDMTTEAFF. The entire variable domain, with the rest obtained from reference TRBV9 and TRBJ1-1, is as follows: DSGVTQTPKHLITATGQRVTLRCSPRSGDLSVYWYQQSLDQGLQFLIQYYNGEERAKGNILERFSAQQFPDLHSELNLSSLELGDSALYFCASSVTGGDMTTEAFFGQGTRLTVV.

Remarks on this clone: Other DNA variants within this sample encode the same CDR3. This sequence joins TRBV9 and TRBJ2-3; 9 bases fit TRBD2. CDR1 SGDLS and CDR2 YYNGEE come from the germline V gene. CDR3 length: 15 residues. V gave up 2 bases and J gave up 4 bases; unmatched junction bases: 5. This chain's CDR3 is CASSVSGRGADTQYF. CDR3 nucleotide sequence: TGTGCCAGCAGCGTTAGCGGGAGAGGGGCAGATACGCAGTATTTT.